These 23 T cell receptor beta chains were all obtained from the same sample, sequenced in a study of T cell repertoires in cytomegalovirus infection (dated by TCRdb to about 2019). The data were produced on an Illumina HiSeq 1500. TCRdb applied fastp at Q25 and MiXCR to the public reads, then kept only in-frame beta chains. Records with the same CDR3 protein are collapsed into one entry carrying the most frequent genes and DNA. The sample table holds approximately 1,000,000 distinct CDR3 sequences, of which approximately 30% were seen once. The top ten constitute under 15% of the sample. These receptors' antigens are unknown. Interpreted using the paper, the treatment or condition label stands for: in vitro stimulation with specific CMV peptide epitopes to enrich CMV-specific T cells. The input for sequencing was cultured CD8+ T cells from PBMCs, taken from culture after CMV antigen stimulation. The source of these receptors is a human donor in good health (CMV status not recorded). Some clones in this sample may be carry-over from other donors' samples.

This chain links TRBV4-1 with TRBJ1-4; possibly TRBD1 for D (5 bases). The V gene lost 0 bases and the J gene lost 3 bases, with 14 bases spanning the gap. The CDR3 loop spans 17 amino acids. Germline assignment: CDR1 MGHRA and CDR2 YSYEKL. The CDR3 DNA reads TGCGCCAGCAGCCAAGATTTGGGGGAGGCGGCTAATGAAAAACTGTTTTTT. Its protein product is CASSQDLGEAANEKLFF.

This clonotype has ten or more counts. The chain combines TRBV27 with TRBJ1-2, with D perhaps TRBD1 (5 bases). This CDR3 comprises 11 residues. V lost 6 bases and J 7 bases, leaving 9 bases between the germline ends. Germline loops: CDR1 MNHEY, CDR2 SMNVEV (reference sequence). CDR3 residues: CASRQGFGYTF. In nucleotides, the CDR3 is TGTGCCAGCAGGCAGGGTTTTGGCTACACCTTC.

In its sample, this clonotype was seen a few times. The chain has TRBV6-2 or TRBV6-3 and TRBJ2-3, with D maybe TRBD2 (6 bases). Germline V lookup: CDR1 MNHEY, CDR2 SVGEGT. V gave up 3 bases and J gave up 5 bases, with 21 bases separating them. CDR3 length equals 17 residues. DNA for the CDR3: TGTGCCAGCAGTTATCTACACCAACCGGGACTTAGAGATACGCAGTATTTT. Encoded protein: CASSYLHQPGLRDTQYF.

This clonotype has ten or more counts. V usage is TRBV20-1 and J usage is TRBJ1-2, with 9 bases fitting TRBD1. The trim removed 1 base at V and 5 bases at J, leaving 11 bases unmatched. CDR1 and CDR2 (germline): DFQATT, SNEGSKA (reference sequence). This CDR3 spans 16 amino acids. DNA of the CDR3: TGCAGTGCTAGAGTAACAGGGGGCGGTGTGGAATATGGCTACACCTTC. Its translation: CSARVTGGGVEYGYTF.

This clonotype was observed a few times. V is TRBV7-9 and J is TRBJ1-2, with D uncertain. The CDR3 runs 18 residues. Germline V gene data show CDR1 as SEHNR and CDR2 as FQNEAQ (reference sequence). V lost 2 bases and J 2 bases, leaving 21 bases between the germline ends. The CDR3 DNA reads as TGTGCCAGCAGCTTAATCGGTCCCCCCTCTCGGGAAAACTATGGCTACACCTTC. Translated, it gives CASSLIGPPSRENYGYTF.

This clonotype was observed a single time. V and J are TRBV10-1 and TRBJ2-7, with a tentative D call TRBD2 (6 bases). Germline CDR1 and CDR2: WNHNN and SYGVQD (reference sequence). This CDR3 is 14 amino acids long. V lost 0 bases to trimming and J lost 5 bases, with 11 bases between them. The CDR3 reads CASSESGSLHEQYF. The CDR3 nucleotides are TGCGCCAGCAGTGAGTCCGGGAGTCTCCACGAGCAGTACTTC.

With respect to this clonotype: The junction differs from germline at one of its ends, possibly a read error. This chain uses TRBV27 with TRBJ1-4; no reliable D call. CDR1 and CDR2 from the germline V gene are MNHEY and SMNVEV (reference sequence). CDR3 length: 14 amino acids. The CDR3 sequence: CASSVDPTNDKLFF. CDR3 DNA: TGTGCCAGCAGTGTTGACCCTACTAATGACAAACTGTTTTTT.

The CDR3, as DNA: TGTGCCAGCAGCTCCCAAGAAGGGACAGAAAAGGATGAGCAGTTCTTC. Protein product: CASSSQEGTEKDEQFF. V is TRBV7-9 and J is TRBJ2-1, with 7 positions matching TRBD1. The germline gives CDR1 SEHNR, CDR2 FQNEAQ (reference sequence). The ends lost 4 bases at V and 8 bases at J; junction bases unmatched: 14. This CDR3 is 16 amino acids long.

In regard to this clonotype: One end of the junction does not line up with germline, which may come from a read error. The V gene is TRBV7-9, the J gene TRBJ1-3; D is undetermined. CDR3 length: 17 residues. Germline V gene data show CDR1 as SEHNR and CDR2 as FQNEAQ (reference sequence). CDR3 coding DNA: TGTGCCAGCAGCTTCGAAGCCGGGAGGTTGATCGGAAACACCGTATATTTT. Amino acids: CASSFEAGRLIGNTVYF.

The table lists this clonotype with a count of one. The chain employs TRBV10-3 and TRBJ2-5; D uncertain. Germline values: CDR1 ENHRY, CDR2 SYGVKD. V dropped 2 bases and J dropped 1 base, with 8 bases sitting between them. There are 14 residues in the CDR3. CDR3 region: CAISEDEIQETQYF. The CDR3 DNA reads TGTGCCATCAGTGAGGATGAGATCCAAGAGACCCAGTACTTC.

The chain is built from TRBV27 and TRBJ2-3, with a weak D call TRBD1 (6 bases). The V and J ends lost 2 bases and 0 bases respectively, with 15 bases between them. The germline V gene has CDR1 MNHEY and CDR2 SMNVEV (reference sequence). The CDR3 is 17 residues long. The CDR3 DNA is TGTGCCAGCAGTTTACCTCCAGGGGATTCTAGCACAGATACGCAGTATTTT. Translated: CASSLPPGDSSTDTQYF.

The chain employs TRBV6-8 and TRBJ1-2, with 7 bases aligning to TRBD1. The CDR3 extends over 14 amino acids. Germline V gene sequence: CDR1 MNHGY, CDR2 SAAAGT. J was trimmed by 14 bases and V by 0 bases; bases with no gene match: 12. The CDR3 region has the DNA TGTGCCAGCAGTTACTCGAGCGACAGGGAATTAAGAACCTTC. Its protein is CASSYSSDRELRTF.

The rearrangement joins TRBV7-9 to TRBJ2-4; D may match TRBD1 or TRBD2 (5 bases each). Germline V CDR1 and CDR2: SEHNR, FQNEAQ (reference sequence). Trimming took off 5 bases at V and 4 bases at J, with 12 bases between the two ends. This CDR3 comprises 14 residues. The CDR3 reads CASSPGRPKNIQYF. CDR3 bases: TGTGCCAGCAGCCCGGGACGCCCGAAAAACATTCAGTACTTC. Full variable domain (missing parts from reference TRBV7-9 and TRBJ2-4): DTGVSQNPRHKITKRGQNVTFRCDPISEHNRLYWYRQTLGQGPEFLTYFQNEAQLEKSRLLSDRFSAERPKGSFSTLEIQRTEQGDSAMYLCASSPGRPKNIQYFGAGTRLSVL.

In its sample, this clonotype was seen a few times. The V gene is TRBV12-5, the J gene TRBJ1-1, with TRBD1 as a possible D gene (5 bases). The CDR3 length is 11 residues. The V end was cut by 5 bases, the J end by 7 bases, with 8 bases between. Germline assignment: CDR1 LGHNT and CDR2 FRNRAP. The CDR3 loop is CASGMGLEAFF. The CDR3 DNA reads as TGTGCTAGTGGTATGGGACTTGAAGCTTTCTTT.

The chain couples TRBV7-6 to TRBJ2-1; D ambiguous. Trimming cost V 1 base and J 0 bases, with 10 bases left between them. This CDR3 region has 16 residues. CDR1 is SGHVS, CDR2 FNYEAQ, per germline. The CDR3 reads CASSLELGNSYNEQFF. The CDR3 DNA sequence: TGTGCCAGCAGCTTAGAGCTGGGTAACTCCTACAATGAGCAGTTCTTC.

The CDR3 coding sequence is TGTGCCAGCAGCCCCCGGGCGGGGGAGGTCAATGAGCAGTTCTTC. Protein sequence: CASSPRAGEVNEQFF. The chain carries TRBV7-6 and TRBJ2-1; 7 bases line up with TRBD2. The germline V gene encodes CDR1 SGHVS and CDR2 FNYEAQ. The trim removed 5 bases at V and 6 bases at J, leaving 10 bases unmatched. The CDR3 is 15 residues long.

This clonotype occurred a few times. V and J are TRBV6-2 or TRBV6-3 and TRBJ2-1; D remains ambiguous. The V end was cut by 0 bases, the J end by 6 bases, with 9 bases between. Germline-derived CDR1 and CDR2 are MNHEY and SVGEGT. This CDR3 spans 14 amino acids. CDR3 in DNA: TGTGCCAGCAGTTACTCTGGCAGTCTCAATGAGCAGTTCTTC. This encodes CASSYSGSLNEQFF.

The chain couples TRBV10-2 to TRBJ2-7; D assignment may be TRBD1 or TRBD2 (6 bases each). CDR1 WSHSY and CDR2 SAAADI come from the germline V gene. The germline V and J ends were trimmed by 3 bases and 3 bases, with 15 bases remaining between them. This CDR3 comprises 15 residues. CDR3: CASSEPGGRFYEQYF. The CDR3 DNA sequence: TGCGCCAGCAGTGAACCCGGGGGCCGCTTCTACGAGCAGTACTTC.

This CDR3 reads CSVAGGAGELFF. The CDR3 DNA reads as TGCAGCGTTGCAGGGGGTGCCGGGGAGCTGTTTTTT. The rearrangement links TRBV29-1 to TRBJ2-2, with 7 bases lining up with TRBD1. V lost 4 bases and J lost 6; bases outside the gene matches: 2. The CDR3 consists of 12 residues. Germline values: CDR1 SQVTM, CDR2 ANQGSEA.

This clonotype has more than one count but fewer than ten. This chain connects TRBV2 to TRBJ1-2; 7 bases map to TRBD1. Trimming removed 10 bases from V and 4 bases from J; junction bases left unmatched: 6. CDR1 and CDR2 (germline): SNHLY, FYNNEI. There are 12 residues in the CDR3. CDR3 residues: CATRDRAYGYTF. In nucleotides, the CDR3 is TGTGCCACACGGGACAGAGCCTATGGCTACACCTTC.

The chain is built from TRBV9 and TRBJ1-2; a weak D match, TRBD1 (5 bases). Germline assignment: CDR1 SGDLS and CDR2 YYNGEE. Trimming pared 5 bases from V and 0 bases from J, leaving 11 bases between. The CDR3 runs to 14 residues. This chain's CDR3 is CASRQTEANYGYTF. The CDR3 DNA sequence: TGTGCCAGCAGACAGACAGAAGCTAACTATGGCTACACCTTC.

The chain links TRBV13 to TRBJ2-7; possibly TRBD2 for D (6 bases). The CDR3 runs to 12 residues. Trimming cost V 5 bases and J 4 bases, with 9 bases left between them. CDR1 and CDR2 (germline): PRHDT, FYEKMQ (reference sequence). Written as DNA, the CDR3 is TGTGCCAGCAGCCATGGGACTTACGAGCAGTACTTC. Translating gives CASSHGTYEQYF.

This clonotype was seen only a few times. V gene TRBV7-6 combines with J gene TRBJ2-7; TRBD1 aligns across 8 bases. Germline V CDR1 and CDR2: SGHVS, FNYEAQ. The CDR3 is 15 residues long. V was clipped by 3 bases and J by 2 bases; unmatched bases: 6. The CDR3 bases are TGTGCCAGCAGCTTGGAGACAGGGGCTACCTACGAGCAGTACTTC. Its translation is CASSLETGATYEQYF. Drawing the rest from reference TRBV7-6 and TRBJ2-7, the complete variable domain is GAGVSQSPRYKVTKRGQDVALRCDPISGHVSLYWYRQALGQGPEFLTYFNYEAQQDKSGLPNDRFSAERPEGSISTLTIQRTEQRDSAMYRCASSLETGATYEQYFGPGTRLTVT.